The TCR beta chain described here comes from a study of OX40 agonist ivuxolimab in advanced cancers. About the study as a whole: Ivuxolimab, which targeted the costimulatory receptor OX40 (CD134), was an agonistic, fully human IgG2 monoclonal antibody. Among the approximately 54 dose-escalation patients, about 19 had hepatocellular carcinoma, 15 or so melanoma, 9 renal cell carcinoma and 9 head and neck cancer. Partial responses occurred in three dose-escalation patients, of whom one had hepatocellular carcinoma and two had cutaneous melanoma. A male proportion of roughly 85% and a mean age of approximately 61 years, ranging from roughly 23 to 90, were recorded for the dose-escalation cohort. The monotherapy dose-escalation portion (N ≈ 52 patients) of the phase I ivuxolimab trial is reported in the paper. Intravenous ivuxolimab was administered to patients every 2 weeks at six dose levels: 0.01, 0.1, 0.3, 1.5, 3 and 10 mg/kg. Peripheral TCRbeta sequencing was intended to test whether TCR sequence diversity was altered and clonal T-cell expansion was caused by ivuxolimab. Patients were allowed to have had prior anti-PD-1, anti-PD-L1 or anti-CTLA-4 therapy, and around 37% of the dose-escalation patients had previously received checkpoint inhibitors.

Concerning this clone itself: There is no known antigen for this receptor. Base-call qualities are not available, and no considerably larger clone is one nucleotide away.

What the work shows at the level of the full study, not this receptor alone: The antigen specificity of the clonally expanded peripheral T cells was not determined. After ivuxolimab, CD8+ T cells had more expanded clones than CD4+ T cells on average. Low levels of normalized T-cell clonal expansion were also seen in some nonresponding patients. At doses from 0.1 to 3.0 mg/kg, clonal expansion was seen in both CD4+ and CD8+ blood T cells between baseline and week 6. In the 0.1-3.0 mg/kg groups, partial responders had among the lowest normalized peripheral clonal expansion, particularly in CD8+ T cells.

The trial excluded patients who had a history of autoimmune disease or who were on systemic immunosuppression. In every dose cohort, peripheral blood was drawn for TCR sequencing at baseline, cycle 4 day 1, and cycle 7 day 1. Samples came from an open-label, multicenter, first-in-human phase I dose-escalation trial of ivuxolimab. Adults with locally advanced or metastatic melanoma, renal cell, hepatocellular, or head and neck squamous cell carcinoma were enrolled in the trial. Before TCR sequencing, CD4+ T cells and CD8+ T cells were sorted from peripheral blood as separate populations. To sequence the TCRbeta CDR3 region, genomic DNA was isolated from the sorted cells. The immunoSEQ Assay was used to sequence the TCRbeta CDR3 regions. Entries here come from immuneACCESS through TCRdb and include only in-frame sequences with V and J called. Some clones fail to appear in such tables; in the studies checked, an unresolved V gene covers under half of the shortfall, and the cause of the remainder is unknown. Counted in this sample were 53,000 or so clones; roughly 93% of them appeared once. About 18% of the sample lies in the top ten.

CDR1 and CDR2 were assigned from the germline V gene as SGHDT and YYEEEE. Its CDR3 holds 15 amino acids, cysteine through phenylalanine. Only the CDR3 region is kept as DNA, spanning 45 bases read in frame from base 1. Trimming takes 3 bases from V and 0 bases from J, and the germline ends sit 11 bases apart. The receptor was isolated from an adult with an advanced solid tumor such as melanoma, head and neck, liver or kidney cancer. Specimen: CD4+ or CD8+ T cells sorted from blood, collected in a trial of the OX40 agonist ivuxolimab. Recombination connected TRBV5-6 to TRBJ2-3; the D segment may tentatively be TRBD1 or TRBD2, each giving 5 matched bases. Here is the DNA: TGTGCCAGCAGCTATACGGGACCTAGCACAGATACGCAGTATTTT. It encodes CASSYTGPSTDTQYF.